These 29 T cell receptor beta chains share one sample of origin, sequenced in a study of cytomegalovirus exposure and HLA in healthy donors. Use of 60 Vbeta and 13 Jbeta primers characterized the PCR. Profiled with immunoSEQ multiplex PCR; TCRdb holds only in-frame clones, not every one. The table includes 150,000 to 200,000 clones, about four fifths detected once. The sequenced sample was PBMCs. The source of these receptors is a woman between 40 and 50 years old in good health and CMV-seronegative.

The rearrangement uses TRBV7-8 and TRBJ1-2; 10 nucleotides align to TRBD1. The J segment lost 6 bases and the V segment lost 4 bases, leaving 5 bases of the junction unmatched. The germline V gene encodes CDR1 SGHVS and CDR2 FQNEAQ. This CDR3 region has 14 residues. The CDR3 here is CASSSSDRGDGYTF. Written as DNA, the CDR3 is TGTGCCAGCAGCTCCTCGGACAGGGGGGATGGCTACACCTTC.

This clone has a handful of counts. The CDR3 sequence: CASSVLAGEENIQYF. DNA of the CDR3: TGCGCCAGCAGCGTACTAGCGGGAGAGGAAAACATTCAGTACTTC. The chain has TRBV5-1 and TRBJ2-4; 11 positions agree with TRBD2. Trimming removed 4 bases from V and 5 bases from J; junction bases left unmatched: 5. Germline lookup yields CDR1 SGHRS and CDR2 YFSETQ. The length of the CDR3 is 15 residues.

The CDR3 bases are TGCGCCAGCAGCTTGCGGGGAGGGCTGTCCTACAATGAGCAGTTCTTC. Translated: CASSLRGGLSYNEQFF. The chain employs TRBV5-1 and TRBJ2-1; TRBD2 matches 7 bases. Germline CDR1 and CDR2: SGHRS and YFSETQ. The ends lost 1 base at V and 1 base at J; junction bases unmatched: 5. This CDR3 comprises 16 residues. Full variable domain (remainder filled in from reference TRBV5-1 and TRBJ2-1): KAGVTQTPRYLIKTRGQQVTLSCSPISGHRSVSWYQQTPGQGLQFLFEYFSETQRNKGNFPGRFSGRQFSNSRSEMNVSTLELGDSALYLCASSLRGGLSYNEQFFGPGTRLTVL.

The rearrangement uses TRBV5-1 and TRBJ1-2, with 10 bases fitting TRBD1. This CDR3 is 19 amino acids long. With 0 bases clipped from V and 5 bases from J, the junction kept 16 bases outside the gene matches. CDR1 and CDR2 from the germline V gene are SGHRS and YFSETQ. In DNA form, the CDR3 reads TGCGCCAGCAGCTTGGTCCTTTCGGCTGGCGGGACAGGGGTTTATGGCTACACCTTC. It translates to CASSLVLSAGGTGVYGYTF.

The genes are TRBV5-1 and TRBJ2-2, with D perhaps matching TRBD1 (5 bases). The germline gives CDR1 SGHRS, CDR2 YFSETQ. The CDR3 totals 15 residues. Trimming took off 0 bases at V and 0 bases at J, with 6 bases between the two ends. The CDR3 nucleotides are TGCGCCAGCAGCTTGGGACAGTCGAACACCGGGGAGCTGTTTTTT. Translated: CASSLGQSNTGELFF.

V and J are TRBV4-2 and TRBJ2-3; a possible D gene is TRBD2 (6 bases). The CDR3 totals 16 residues. The V end was cut by 1 base, the J end by 4 bases, with 15 bases between. Germline CDR1 LGHNA, CDR2 YNFKEQ. CDR3: CASSQALTEGADTQYF. DNA for the CDR3: TGTGCCAGCAGCCAAGCGTTGACGGAGGGCGCAGATACGCAGTATTTT.

In nucleotides, the CDR3 is TGCGCCAGCAGCTTGGCCAACGGTCCGGGGCAGTTCTTC. This sequence encodes CASSLANGPGQFF. The chain is built from TRBV5-1 and TRBJ2-1, with D unresolved. This CDR3 region has 13 residues. Trimming took 0 bases from V and 12 from J, leaving 13 bases between them. Germline assignment: CDR1 SGHRS and CDR2 YFSETQ.

V and J are TRBV7-2 and TRBJ2-3; D is ambiguous. V shed 5 bases and J shed 3 bases, with 12 bases lying between them. The CDR3 totals 14 residues. Germline V CDR1 and CDR2: SGHTA, FQGNSA. The CDR3, as DNA: TGTGCCAGCAGCCCTCTACCTGGTACAGATACGCAGTATTTT. As protein: CASSPLPGTDTQYF.

The chain carries TRBV30 and TRBJ2-1, with TRBD2 matching over 7 bases. Germline assignment: CDR1 GTSNPN and CDR2 SVGIG (reference sequence). J was trimmed by 8 bases and V by 4 bases; bases with no gene match: 11. The CDR3 sequence is 14 residues long. CDR3 bases: TGTGCCTGGAAAAGGGGAGCGGGAATCCATGAGCAGTTCTTC. It yields the protein CAWKRGAGIHEQFF.

This clone showed up just once. The chain carries TRBV30 and TRBJ2-2; 7 bases agree with TRBD1. The CDR3 sequence is 14 residues long. Germline V gene sequence: CDR1 GTSNPN, CDR2 SVGIG (reference sequence). V dropped 5 bases and J dropped 3; count of bases not matched to a gene: 6. The CDR3 sequence: CAWDRDRDTGELFF. As DNA, the CDR3 is TGTGCCTGGGATCGTGACAGGGACACCGGGGAGCTGTTTTTT.

This clone was seen a handful of times. The chain joins TRBV7-2 to TRBJ1-2, with 8 positions matching TRBD1. There are 18 residues in the CDR3. Germline-derived CDR1 and CDR2 are SGHTA and FQGNSA. V was pared by 5 bases and J by 4 bases, with 18 bases of the junction left unmatched. The chain's CDR3 is CASSPRGPGAGGSYGYTF. The CDR3 DNA reads as TGTGCCAGCAGCCCGCGGGGGCCGGGGGCAGGGGGCTCCTATGGCTACACCTTC.

This rearrangement joins TRBV19 to TRBJ1-4, with 9 bases matching TRBD1. The CDR3 is 14 residues long. Germline trimming cut 5 bases from V and 7 bases from J; bases unmatched to any gene: 5. The germline V gene encodes CDR1 LNHDA and CDR2 SQIVND (reference sequence). CDR3 coding DNA: TGTGCCAGTAGTCCCGGACAGGGGAGTGAAAAACTGTTTTTT. It codes for CASSPGQGSEKLFF.

The V and J genes are TRBV7-2 and TRBJ2-1; 7 nucleotides align to TRBD2. V trimming: 5 bases; J trimming: 4 bases; junction bases outside the gene matches: 8. The CDR3 contains 15 residues. CDR1 SGHTA and CDR2 FQGNSA come from the germline V gene. CDR3 loop: CASSPTSKSYNEQFF. CDR3 DNA: TGTGCCAGCAGCCCGACTAGCAAATCATACAATGAGCAGTTCTTC.

The rearrangement joins TRBV6-1 to TRBJ2-5; D remains unclear. The CDR3 loop spans 11 amino acids. V lost 6 bases to trimming and J lost 5 bases, with 7 bases between them. The V gene's germline CDR1 is MNHNS and CDR2 SASEGT. The CDR3 bases are TGTGCCAGCAGCCAGAGGGAGACCCAGTACTTC. Translating it yields CASSQRETQYF.

The V gene is TRBV9, the J gene TRBJ2-3; 9 bases match TRBD2. Germline-derived CDR1 and CDR2 are SGDLS and YYNGEE. V lost 0 bases to trimming and J lost 4 bases; unmatched junction nucleotides: 6. The CDR3 is 16 amino acids. CDR3 amino acids: CASSVGASGNADTQYF. The DNA for the CDR3 is TGTGCCAGCAGCGTAGGGGCTAGCGGGAATGCAGATACGCAGTATTTT.

The chain is built from TRBV14 and TRBJ2-1; D call uncertain. The V and J ends lost 0 bases and 4 bases respectively, with 7 bases between them. Germline V gives CDR1 SGHDN, CDR2 FVKESK. CDR3 length: 14 amino acids. The CDR3 loop is CASSQEQTYNEQFF. The CDR3 DNA reads TGTGCCAGCAGCCAAGAACAGACGTACAATGAGCAGTTCTTC.

This chain uses TRBV5-6 with TRBJ1-3; the match to TRBD1 covers 9 bases. J lost 7 bases, V lost 3 bases, and 8 bases had no gene match. This CDR3 is built from 15 residues. Germline V CDR1 and CDR2: SGHDT, YYEEEE. CDR3 sequence: CASSYYGTGMNTIYF. CDR3 nucleotide sequence: TGTGCCAGCAGCTATTACGGGACAGGGATGAACACCATATATTTT.

The chain employs TRBV19 and TRBJ1-1; the D gene is possibly TRBD1 (5 bases). The CDR3 loop spans 15 amino acids. Germline CDR1 is LNHDA and CDR2 is SQIVND (reference sequence). Trimming removed 5 bases from V and 0 bases from J, with 13 bases in between. The CDR3 DNA is TGTGCCAGTAGTTGGGACGGGGGTATGAACACTGAAGCTTTCTTT. Residues: CASSWDGGMNTEAFF.

This chain links TRBV2 with TRBJ2-1, with 11 bases that match TRBD2. The CDR3 is 15 amino acids. Looked up from germline, CDR1 is SNHLY and CDR2 is FYNNEI. J was trimmed by 9 bases and V by 2 bases; bases with no gene match: 6. The CDR3: CASSELAGGGGEQFF. DNA of the CDR3: TGTGCCAGCAGTGAACTAGCGGGAGGTGGTGGTGAGCAGTTCTTC.

The chain joins TRBV7-9 to TRBJ2-1, with 11 bases aligning to TRBD2. Trimming cost V 5 bases and J 7 bases; bases outside gene matches: 7. This CDR3 has 15 residues. Germline V gives CDR1 SEHNR, CDR2 FQNEAQ (reference sequence). The CDR3 DNA sequence: TGTGCCAGCAGCCCGGGACTAGCGGTTAGGAATGAGCAGTTCTTC. As protein: CASSPGLAVRNEQFF.

This rearrangement joins TRBV6-4 to TRBJ2-3; maybe TRBD2 (6 bases). The germline V gene has CDR1 MRHNA and CDR2 SNTAGT. This CDR3 has 16 residues. V was cut by 3 bases and J by 0 bases, with 13 bases left in between. CDR3 nucleotide sequence: TGTGCCAGCAGTGAAATAGACGGGACTAGCACAGATACGCAGTATTTT. Translating it yields CASSEIDGTSTDTQYF.

This clone appeared a single time. The genes are TRBV5-1 and TRBJ2-3; perhaps TRBD2 as D (6 bases). V was cut by 0 bases and J by 3 bases, with 14 bases left in between. The CDR3 covers 16 residues. Germline CDR1 SGHRS, CDR2 YFSETQ. CDR3 coding DNA: TGCGCCAGCAGCTTGGAGTTGGATGCGGGGACAGATACGCAGTATTTT. It yields the protein CASSLELDAGTDTQYF.

This rearrangement joins TRBV5-1 to TRBJ1-6; weak D call: TRBD1 (6 bases). V dropped 5 bases and J dropped 6 bases, with 12 bases sitting between them. The CDR3 has 14 amino acids. Germline V lookup: CDR1 SGHRS, CDR2 YFSETQ. CDR3 nucleotides: TGCGCCAGCAGTGAGAGAGGGGGTAATTCACCCCTCCACTTT. Translation gives CASSERGGNSPLHF.

This chain links TRBV4-2 with TRBJ1-1; possible D gene TRBD1, 5 bases. CDR1 and CDR2 (germline): LGHNA, YNFKEQ. CDR3 length equals 13 residues. With 0 bases removed from V and 3 bases from J, the gap between germline ends came to 5 bases. The CDR3 spells CASSQEGDTEAFF. CDR3 DNA: TGTGCCAGCAGCCAAGAAGGGGACACTGAAGCTTTCTTT.

The chain combines TRBV7-9 with TRBJ2-1, with no clear D. CDR3 length equals 13 residues. CDR1 is SEHNR, CDR2 FQNEAQ, per germline (reference sequence). V was clipped by 0 bases and J by 6 bases, with 6 bases between them. CDR3 protein: CASSLAAVNEQFF. The CDR3 nucleotides read TGTGCCAGCAGCTTAGCGGCCGTCAATGAGCAGTTCTTC.

The chain has TRBV30 and TRBJ2-3, with 8 bases lining up with TRBD2. Germline CDR1 and CDR2: GTSNPN and SVGIG (reference sequence). V lost 6 bases to trimming and J lost 4 bases; unmatched junction nucleotides: 9. CDR3 size: 14 residues. CDR3 in DNA: TGTGCCTGCCTGCCCCGGGAGGGAGCAGATACGCAGTATTTT. Translated, it gives CACLPREGADTQYF.

The chain has TRBV5-1 and TRBJ2-1, with TRBD1 identical over 11 bases. This CDR3 spans 13 amino acids. Trimming removed 5 bases from V and 15 bases from J; junction bases left unmatched: 10. The germline gives CDR1 SGHRS, CDR2 YFSETQ. The CDR3 DNA is TGCGCCAGCAGTGTGGACAGGGGGCGCCTCTCGTTCTTC. Amino acid sequence: CASSVDRGRLSFF.

This chain connects TRBV7-3 to TRBJ2-1, with 8 bases lining up with TRBD2. V dropped 4 bases and J dropped 11; count of bases not matched to a gene: 7. CDR3 length: 13 residues. Germline CDR1 SGHTA, CDR2 FQGTGA. The CDR3 loop is CASSSPGTRKQFF. CDR3 bases: TGTGCCAGCAGCTCCCCCGGGACTAGGAAGCAGTTCTTC.

This chain links TRBV5-1 with TRBJ2-6; the D gene is possibly TRBD1 (6 bases). CDR3 length: 18 amino acids. The V gene's germline CDR1 is SGHRS and CDR2 YFSETQ. With 6 bases removed from V and 0 bases from J, the gap between germline ends came to 19 bases. The CDR3 DNA sequence: TGCGCCAGCACCGTCACAGGGATGATCCGCTCTGGGGCCAACGTCCTGACTTTC. Encoded protein: CASTVTGMIRSGANVLTF. The full variable domain, in which reference TRBV5-1 and TRBJ2-6 provide the parts outside the CDR3, is KAGVTQTPRYLIKTRGQQVTLSCSPISGHRSVSWYQQTPGQGLQFLFEYFSETQRNKGNFPGRFSGRQFSNSRSEMNVSTLELGDSALYLCASTVTGMIRSGANVLTFGAGSRLTVL.